Sequencing of this T cell receptor beta chain was carried out in a study of response to subunit inactivated influenza vaccine. The CDR3 runs 14 residues. The V segment lost 8 bases and the J segment 6 bases; nucleotides outside the gene matches: 11. CDR1 LGHNA and CDR2 YNFKEQ come from the germline V gene. TCRdb re-called the RT-PCR reads with MiXCR, one entry per CDR3 protein. The data hold 500,000 or so distinct CDR3 sequences, with 15% to 20% observed a single time. This clonotype was seen a few times. The clonotype was recovered from a man aged 45 to 70 who received an inactivated influenza vaccine. The genes are TRBV4-2 and TRBJ2-3, with TRBD2 matching over 7 bases. This sample comprised CD4+ T cells sorted from PBMCs, obtained around 25 months after vaccination. The CDR3 DNA reads TGTGCCAGCGGTTCGACTAGCAGGCGGGATACGCAGTATTTT. Translated: CASGSTSRRDTQYF.